A single sample gave rise to the 26 T cell receptor beta chains below, sequenced in a study of shared clonotypes between healthy human individuals (dated by TCRdb to about 2020). Receptor libraries were prepared by the immunoSEQ multiplex PCR assay. TCRdb holds this immuneACCESS table with in-frame rearrangements only. Some clones are missing; in checked studies, unresolved V genes explain under half, and the rest has no known cause. The sample records some 2,100,000 clones, almost 96% of which are singletons. Around 0.13% of the sample rests with the top ten. Sequenced: naive CD4+ T cells sorted from blood. The cell subset or site label here, explained by the study, means: CD45RA+ positively selected. These receptors were collected from a man between 18 and 35 years old in good health.

The chain joins TRBV5-1 to TRBJ2-5; D may correspond to TRBD1 or TRBD2 (5 bases each). This CDR3 comprises 15 residues. CDR1 and CDR2 (germline): SGHRS, YFSETQ. Between the trimmed V and J ends, which lost 0 bases and 4 bases, there was a span of 13 bases. As DNA, the CDR3 is TGCGCCAGCAGCTTGGATGTAGGGACGGCAGAGACCCAGTACTTC. Translation: CASSLDVGTAETQYF.

As for this clone: Other DNA sequences in this specimen translate into the identical CDR3. This chain links TRBV7-2 with TRBJ2-1; 8 bases map to TRBD1. The CDR3 runs to 15 residues. CDR1 is SGHTA, CDR2 FQGNSA, per germline. V lost 5 bases, J lost 1 base, and 4 bases stayed unmatched. The CDR3, as DNA: TGTGCCAGCAGCCAAGACAGGGGTTCCTACAATGAGCAGTTCTTC. It translates to CASSQDRGSYNEQFF.

The V and J genes are TRBV5-5 and TRBJ2-5, with TRBD2 as a possible D gene (6 bases). Germline assignment: CDR1 SGHKS and CDR2 YYEKEE (reference sequence). V dropped 1 base and J dropped 5 bases, with 15 bases sitting between them. This CDR3 region has 15 residues. DNA of the CDR3: TGTGCCAGCAGCTTGTACGCGGGGTTGGGGGAGACCCAGTACTTC. Residues: CASSLYAGLGETQYF.

The chain joins TRBV5-1 to TRBJ2-1; 9 nucleotides line up with TRBD1. The V gene's germline CDR1 is SGHRS and CDR2 YFSETQ. V gave up 5 bases and J gave up 8 bases; unmatched junction bases: 11. The CDR3 has 15 residues. This chain's CDR3 is CASSSIPGQGYEQFF. The CDR3 nucleotides are TGCGCCAGCAGTTCAATTCCGGGACAGGGCTATGAGCAGTTCTTC.

This clone was picked up one time. This rearrangement joins TRBV9 to TRBJ2-7; 9 nucleotides agree with TRBD1. Germline CDR1 is SGDLS and CDR2 is YYNGEE. The CDR3 contains 16 residues. V gave up 6 bases and J gave up 3 bases; unmatched junction bases: 13. The CDR3 sequence: CASIIGLGQGNYEQYF. The DNA for the CDR3 is TGTGCCAGCATCATTGGACTGGGACAGGGCAACTACGAGCAGTACTTC.

The chain links TRBV5-1 to TRBJ2-7; maybe TRBD1 (6 bases). CDR3 length equals 13 residues. Germline V gene data show CDR1 as SGHRS and CDR2 as YFSETQ. V was shortened by 4 bases and J by 2 bases, with 10 bases between the two germline ends. CDR3 protein: CASSRGHAYEQYF. CDR3 DNA: TGCGCCAGCAGCAGGGGACATGCCTACGAGCAGTACTTC.

V usage is TRBV6-5 and J usage is TRBJ2-7; D is unresolved. Trimming left V 6 bases short and J 3 bases short, with 15 bases between. CDR1 and CDR2 from the germline V gene are MNHEY and SVGAGI. The CDR3 is 14 residues long. The CDR3 sequence: CASSRATDRYEQYF. The CDR3 DNA reads as TGTGCCAGCAGCCGGGCAACGGATCGCTACGAGCAGTACTTC.

This clone was seen once. The chain combines TRBV5-4 with TRBJ1-2, with D possibly TRBD1 on 6 matching bases. Germline CDR1 is SGHNT and CDR2 is YYREEE (reference sequence). The germline V and J ends were trimmed by 3 bases and 4 bases, with 16 bases remaining between them. CDR3 length equals 15 residues. CDR3 amino acids: CASSSKDRDTYGYTF. Written as DNA, the CDR3 is TGTGCCAGCAGCTCGAAGGACCGGGACACCTATGGCTACACCTTC.

The chain recombines TRBV2 with TRBJ1-5, with unresolved D. Germline CDR1 and CDR2: SNHLY and FYNNEI. The CDR3 totals 13 residues. V shed 7 bases and J shed 1 base, with 8 bases lying between them. The CDR3: CASTKRSNQPQHF. The CDR3 bases are TGTGCCAGCACAAAGAGGAGCAATCAGCCCCAGCATTTT.

This clone has only one observation. J is TRBJ1-5 and V is TRBV19; D is uncertain. Germline loops: CDR1 LNHDA, CDR2 SQIVND (reference sequence). With 5 bases removed from V and 0 bases from J, the gap between germline ends came to 11 bases. This CDR3 is built from 15 residues. CDR3 coding DNA: TGTGCCAGTAGTTACGGATGGGATAGCAATCAGCCCCAGCATTTT. Protein: CASSYGWDSNQPQHF.

Points on this clone: The sample has other DNA sequences that encode this CDR3 too. The CDR3 spells CASSVTGQSYEQYF. CDR3 nucleotides: TGTGCCAGCAGCGTAACCGGCCAGTCCTACGAGCAGTACTTC. This sequence joins TRBV9 and TRBJ2-7, with D uncertain. This CDR3 has 14 residues. Trimming pared 1 base from V and 1 base from J, leaving 9 bases between. Per germline, CDR1 SGDLS and CDR2 YYNGEE. Full variable domain (rest looked up from reference TRBV9 and TRBJ2-7): DSGVTQTPKHLITATGQRVTLRCSPRSGDLSVYWYQQSLDQGLQFLIQYYNGEERAKGNILERFSAQQFPDLHSELNLSSLELGDSALYFCASSVTGQSYEQYFGPGTRLTVT.

CDR3 residues: CASSLVGGLGEETQYF. In DNA, the CDR3 is TGCGCCAGCAGCTTGGTGGGGGGACTAGGAGAAGAGACCCAGTACTTC. The gene calls are TRBV5-1 and TRBJ2-5, with 8 bases fitting TRBD2. V lost 0 bases and J lost 3; bases outside the gene matches: 7. The CDR3 spans 16 residues. Germline V lookup: CDR1 SGHRS, CDR2 YFSETQ.

The chain is built from TRBV5-1 and TRBJ1-1, with D possibly being TRBD1 (5 bases). The CDR3 sequence is 13 residues long. In germline, CDR1 is SGHRS, CDR2 YFSETQ. V lost 0 bases to trimming and J lost 6 bases, with 9 bases between them. CDR3 protein: CASSLATGPEAFF. The CDR3 DNA sequence: TGCGCCAGCAGCTTGGCTACAGGACCTGAAGCTTTCTTT.

The chain has TRBV28 and TRBJ2-1; D is perhaps TRBD2 (6 bases). Germline V gene sequence: CDR1 MDHEN, CDR2 SYDVKM. The CDR3 is made up of 14 amino acids. With 3 bases removed from V and 4 bases from J, the gap between germline ends came to 10 bases. The CDR3 DNA reads TGTGCCAGCAGTTTCGCGGGGCCTTACAATGAGCAGTTCTTC. This translates into CASSFAGPYNEQFF.

The chain links TRBV5-1 to TRBJ1-4, with 9 bases fitting TRBD1. There are 15 residues in the CDR3. Germline V lookup: CDR1 SGHRS, CDR2 YFSETQ. J was trimmed by 4 bases and V by 1 base; bases with no gene match: 2. The CDR3 DNA is TGCGCCAGCAGCTTGACAGGGGGCGGTAATGAAAAACTGTTTTTT. Encoded protein: CASSLTGGGNEKLFF.

The chain couples TRBV6-1 to TRBJ2-7; TRBD1 might be the D (5 bases). This CDR3 contains 12 residues. CDR1 and CDR2 (germline): MNHNS, SASEGT. V lost 3 bases to trimming and J lost 5 bases, with 8 bases between them. The chain's CDR3 is CASSDPRDEQYF. The CDR3 bases are TGTGCCAGCAGTGATCCCAGGGACGAGCAGTACTTC.

The J gene is TRBJ1-4, the V gene TRBV7-8, with a weak D call TRBD1 (5 bases). The CDR3 spans 14 residues. In germline, CDR1 is SGHVS, CDR2 FQNEAQ. The V end lost 5 bases, the J end lost 7 bases, and 14 bases lay between the germline ends. The CDR3 DNA reads TGTGCCAGCAGCCACGGACAAGCTGTTGAAAAACTGTTTTTT. Amino acid sequence: CASSHGQAVEKLFF.

This clone has more than one count but fewer than ten. CDR3 bases: TGTGCCAGCAGCCACAGGGCTTCACCCCTCCACTTT. Amino acid sequence: CASSHRASPLHF. The J gene is TRBJ1-6, the V gene TRBV28; TRBD1 is a possible D gene (6 bases). CDR3 size: 12 residues. Germline CDR1 MDHEN, CDR2 SYDVKM. V was clipped by 6 bases and J by 9 bases, with 9 bases between them.

This sequence joins TRBV27 and TRBJ2-5; D is ambiguous. The CDR3 is 12 amino acids. Trimming left V 6 bases short and J 5 bases short, with 10 bases between. CDR1 MNHEY and CDR2 SMNVEV come from the germline V gene (reference sequence). CDR3 DNA sequence: TGTGCCAGCAGGGCGACTCCCGAGACCCAGTACTTC. It encodes CASRATPETQYF.

The chain links TRBV5-1 to TRBJ2-4; the D gene is possibly TRBD2 (6 bases). V was cut by 4 bases and J by 0 bases, with 17 bases left in between. Germline CDR1 and CDR2: SGHRS and YFSETQ. The CDR3 is made up of 17 amino acids. CDR3 nucleotide sequence: TGCGCCAGCAGCCCTTTCCCGGGGGTCCTAGCCAAAAACATTCAGTACTTC. Translating it yields CASSPFPGVLAKNIQYF.

The V gene is TRBV2, the J gene TRBJ2-7; a weak D match, TRBD1 (5 bases). With 4 bases removed from V and 2 bases from J, the gap between germline ends came to 9 bases. The germline V gene has CDR1 SNHLY and CDR2 FYNNEI. The CDR3 spans 13 residues. The CDR3 sequence: CASSGTFTYEQYF. The CDR3 nucleotides read TGTGCCAGCAGTGGGACATTTACCTACGAGCAGTACTTC.

The chain has TRBV10-1 and TRBJ1-1, with D possibly being TRBD1 (6 bases). V dropped 4 bases and J dropped 6 bases, with 12 bases sitting between them. The CDR3 has 13 amino acids. Germline CDR1 WNHNN, CDR2 SYGVQD (reference sequence). The CDR3 protein is CASSVFQGSEAFF. The CDR3 DNA is TGCGCCAGCAGTGTGTTCCAGGGGTCTGAAGCTTTCTTT.

This clone has just one count. The CDR3 here is CASSEGRTGSYGYTF. In DNA form, the CDR3 reads TGTGCCAGCAGTGAAGGGCGGACAGGATCTTATGGCTACACCTTC. V and J are TRBV6-1 and TRBJ1-2; 7 bases match TRBD1. CDR1 MNHNS and CDR2 SASEGT come from the germline V gene. The CDR3 sequence is 15 residues long. The V and J ends lost 1 base and 5 bases, in that order; junction bases with no gene match: 7.

The chain recombines TRBV18 with TRBJ1-2, with D maybe TRBD1 (5 bases). Germline V gene lookup returns CDR1 KGHSH and CDR2 LQKENI. The CDR3 is 17 amino acids. The V gene lost 0 bases and the J gene lost 3 bases, with 17 bases spanning the gap. DNA for the CDR3: TGTGCCAGCTCACCACCCCAGTTGGGGGTTACGGACTATGGCTACACCTTC. This sequence encodes CASSPPQLGVTDYGYTF. The full variable domain, completed using reference TRBV18 and TRBJ1-2, is NAGVMQNPRHLVRRRGQEARLRCSPMKGHSHVYWYRQLPEEGLKFMVYLQKENIIDESGMPKERFSAEFPKEGPSILRIQQVVRGDSAAYFCASSPPQLGVTDYGYTFGSGTRLTVV.

The chain uses TRBV7-8 and TRBJ2-7; D is ambiguous. Germline V gives CDR1 SGHVS, CDR2 FQNEAQ. V was shortened by 5 bases and J by 0 bases, with 14 bases between the two germline ends. This CDR3 contains 15 residues. The chain's CDR3 is CASSPLAQNSYEQYF. DNA of the CDR3: TGTGCCAGCAGCCCTTTGGCGCAGAACTCCTACGAGCAGTACTTC.

The V call is TRBV28, the J call TRBJ2-1; D uncertain. CDR3 size: 17 residues. V shed 5 bases and J shed 0 bases, with 17 bases lying between them. CDR1 MDHEN and CDR2 SYDVKM come from the germline V gene. CDR3 sequence reads: CASSPPGVASSYNEQFF. Written as DNA, the CDR3 is TGTGCCAGCAGTCCACCGGGTGTAGCTTCCTCCTACAATGAGCAGTTCTTC. The entire variable domain, with the rest obtained from reference TRBV28 and TRBJ2-1, is as follows: DVKVTQSSRYLVKRTGEKVFLECVQDMDHENMFWYRQDPGLGLRLIYFSYDVKMKEKGDIPEGYSVSREKKERFSLILESASTNQTSMYLCASSPPGVASSYNEQFFGPGTRLTVL.